This section outlines one T cell receptor (beta chain) sequence together with its context. The antigen is unknown. Use of 60 Vbeta and 13 Jbeta primers characterized the PCR. Here immunoSEQ multiplex PCR was the method, and the copy in TCRdb shows in-frame clones only, minus some. The sample consists of 100,000 to 150,000 clones, 75% to 85% of them appearing once. This entry comes from a study of cytomegalovirus exposure and HLA in healthy donors. Study-level findings and limits: In a later analysis, V- and J-gene trimming of beta chains associated with a DCLRE1C missense variant, replicated independently.

The CDR3 has 12 residues. The ends lost 4 bases at V and 6 bases at J; junction bases unmatched: 2. Germline-derived CDR1 and CDR2 are SGHDT and YYEEEE. The source of this sequence is a man aged 50 to 60 in good health and CMV-seronegative. This chain links TRBV5-6 with TRBJ1-1; 8 bases line up with TRBD1. The sample was PBMCs. The CDR3 loop reads CASSGQGAEAFF. The CDR3 DNA reads TGTGCCAGCAGCGGACAGGGAGCTGAAGCTTTCTTT.